Presented here are 11 T cell receptor beta chains from one specimen sequenced in a study of cytomegalovirus exposure and HLA in healthy donors. The PCR ran on 60 Vbeta and 13 Jbeta primers. The repertoire was sequenced with immunoSEQ multiplex PCR; TCRdb's copy has only in-frame clones and lacks some. In the table there are 140,000 or so clones, 76% of which are singletons. The sample was PBMCs. These receptors originate from a middle-aged man in good health and CMV-seronegative.

The chain couples TRBV25-1 to TRBJ1-1; 9 bases match TRBD1. The germline gives CDR1 MGHDK, CDR2 SYGVNS. CDR3 length: 12 residues. J lost 8 bases, V lost 4 bases, and 2 bases had no gene match. The CDR3 protein is CASSAGTGEAFF. The CDR3 region has the DNA TGTGCCAGCAGTGCCGGGACAGGGGAAGCTTTCTTT.

The chain uses TRBV7-9 and TRBJ2-7, with TRBD1 as a possible D gene (6 bases). The CDR3 has 14 residues. V was pared by 3 bases and J by 2 bases, with 11 bases between. In germline, CDR1 is SEHNR, CDR2 FQNEAQ (reference sequence). In nucleotides, the CDR3 is TGTGCCAGCAGCTTCAGGGGTGGACCCTACGAGCAGTACTTC. Protein sequence: CASSFRGGPYEQYF.

The chain couples TRBV10-1 to TRBJ2-7, with TRBD1 matching over 8 bases. Germline CDR1 reads WNHNN; CDR2 reads SYGVQD (reference sequence). V trimming: 6 bases; J trimming: 3 bases; junction bases outside the gene matches: 4. The CDR3 has 13 amino acids. CDR3 coding DNA: TGCGCCAGCAGGCCAGGGGGCATCTACGAGCAGTACTTC. Its protein is CASRPGGIYEQYF.

The chain employs TRBV6-8 and TRBJ1-6, with TRBD1 matching 9 bases. Germline CDR1 and CDR2: MNHGY and SAAAGT. The V and J ends lost 5 bases and 6 bases, in that order; junction bases with no gene match: 5. The length of the CDR3 is 15 residues. The CDR3 DNA follows: TGTGCCAGCAGTCTGGGACAGGGCAGTAATTCACCCCTCCACTTT. Its protein is CASSLGQGSNSPLHF.

The sample holds one count of this clone. The chain couples TRBV5-6 to TRBJ1-3, with 7 bases fitting TRBD1. V lost 5 bases to trimming and J lost 1 base; unmatched junction nucleotides: 9. CDR1 and CDR2 from the germline V gene are SGHDT and YYEEEE. The CDR3 contains 16 residues. The CDR3, as DNA: TGTGCCAGCAGTTCAGGGGGATCCTTATCTGGAAACACCATATATTTT. It encodes CASSSGGSLSGNTIYF. Full variable domain (remainder filled in from reference TRBV5-6 and TRBJ1-3): DAGVTQSPTHLIKTRGQQVTLRCSPKSGHDTVSWYQQALGQGPQFIFQYYEEEERQRGNFPDRFSGHQFPNYSSELNVNALLLGDSALYLCASSSGGSLSGNTIYFGEGSWLTVV.

The chain is built from TRBV29-1 and TRBJ1-1, with TRBD1 matching over 9 bases. The CDR3 is made up of 18 amino acids. V shed 0 bases and J 0 bases; nucleotides not matched to a gene: 11. Germline V gives CDR1 SQVTM, CDR2 ANQGSEA. The CDR3, as DNA: TGCAGCGTTGAAGATCACCCGGACAGGGGACTTTTGAACACTGAAGCTTTCTTT. Translated: CSVEDHPDRGLLNTEAFF.

The CDR3 sequence is CASAVGLDQPQHF. The CDR3 nucleotides read TGTGCCAGCGCTGTGGGGCTTGATCAGCCCCAGCATTTT. This chain links TRBV6-1 with TRBJ1-5; tentatively, D is TRBD1 (5 bases). The germline CDR1 and CDR2 sequences are MNHNS and SASEGT. V was clipped by 8 bases and J by 5 bases, with 13 bases between them. The CDR3 loop spans 13 amino acids.

The chain carries TRBV6-6 and TRBJ2-2, with a possible D match to TRBD2 (6 bases). V was pared by 6 bases and J by 0 bases, with 14 bases between. There are 16 residues in the CDR3. Germline V gene lookup returns CDR1 MNHNY and CDR2 SVGAGI (reference sequence). The CDR3 coding sequence is TGTGCCAGCAGCGAACTAAGCGGGCCGAACACCGGGGAGCTGTTTTTT. It yields the protein CASSELSGPNTGELFF.

V usage is TRBV19 and J usage is TRBJ2-3; TRBD1 matches at 10 bases. The germline V gene has CDR1 LNHDA and CDR2 SQIVND (reference sequence). CDR3 length equals 14 residues. V lost 4 bases and J lost 4; bases outside the gene matches: 2. In DNA form, the CDR3 reads TGTGCCAGTAGTAGGGACAGGGGTCCAGATACGCAGTATTTT. Its translation: CASSRDRGPDTQYF.

The chain has TRBV5-8 and TRBJ2-3; TRBD1 might be the D (6 bases). Germline V gives CDR1 SGHTS, CDR2 YDEGEE. Trimming shortened V by 2 bases and J by 1 base, and 8 bases separated the two germline ends. The CDR3 covers 14 residues. CDR3: CASSFRGRTDTQYF. CDR3 coding DNA: TGTGCCAGCAGCTTCAGGGGACGCACAGATACGCAGTATTTT.

This sequence joins TRBV6-1 and TRBJ2-1; no reliable D call. Germline V lookup: CDR1 MNHNS, CDR2 SASEGT. V lost 0 bases to trimming and J lost 4 bases, with 4 bases between them. This CDR3 spans 13 amino acids. This chain's CDR3 is CASSEAEYNEQFF. The DNA of the CDR3 is TGTGCCAGCAGTGAAGCGGAGTACAATGAGCAGTTCTTC.